This T cell receptor (beta chain) comes out of a study of neurological immune-mediated disorders (dated by TCRdb to the late 2010s). Study-wide context: Among the roughly 35 multiple sclerosis patients, relapsing-remitting MS accounted for around 30 and secondary progressive MS accounted for 3. Using UMI-based sequencing, the study compared peripheral blood TCR-beta repertoires from patients with HTLV-I-associated myelopathy (HAM/TSP), patients with multiple sclerosis, and healthy controls. Alongside PBMC samples, the set of around 99 TCR-beta libraries contained longitudinal samples, technical triplicates, and paired CD4+ and CD8+ T-cell subsets that had been sorted. The cohort was made up of 68 subjects, consisting of about 14 HAM/TSP patients, about 34 multiple sclerosis patients and around 20 healthy controls. What the work shows at the level of the full study, not this receptor alone: The highest TCR clonal expansion was observed in HAM/TSP patients, whereas the lowest was observed in MS patients, even when compared with healthy controls. The MS cluster was not associated with any clinical or MRI features, and the authors stated that larger cohorts are needed. No identical CDR3 amino acid sequences were found to be shared among expanded clones across subjects, suggesting that TCR-beta repertoires were private in all groups. Repertoires from 18 of 34 MS patients were grouped by phylogenetic analysis into a cluster of related CDR3 sequences, suggesting a possible repertoire-level signature.

cDNA was synthesized by template-switch 5'RACE using a primer carrying a 10-nucleotide random unique molecular identifier by which each TCR transcript was tagged. Every sequencing run covered 15-18 subjects and yielded more than 180 million TCR-beta sequences. The RNeasy kit was used for extraction of total RNA. Using the KAPA Real-time Library Amplification kit, TCR-beta VDJ regions were amplified with primers for the TCR constant region and the 5'RACE anchor. Sample indexes and Illumina adaptors were added in a first PCR, and a second PCR then increased library yield. After purification with Ampure beads, the TCR product of roughly 650 bp was size-selected on a 2% E-gel SizeSelection system. Before pooling, libraries had their quality checked on a Bioanalyzer, their concentration measured with Qubit, and their quantity determined with the Kapa Library Quantification kit. Libraries were sequenced paired-end 2 x 150 bp on an Illumina HiSeq 2500. To increase sequence diversity, about 24-32% phiX was spiked into each library pool. As for the authors' bioinformatics: The UMI-based MiGEC pipeline processed quality-filtered reads and removed over 85% of raw TCR sequences during error correction. IMGT germline references were used for alignment of VDJ genes, and clonotypes were defined by a unique CDR3 amino acid sequence together with V-J genes. VDJtools evaluated clonal expansion, Shannon diversity and CDR3 relatedness (CalcPairwiseDistances, ClusterSamples); CLCbio workbench built phylogenetic trees. Expanded clones were defined as having at least 8 unique UMIs, based on coefficient-of-variation modelling across technical triplicates. TCRdb reprocessed the public reads (quality trimming at Q25 with fastp, clone calling with MiXCR) and kept in-frame beta chains. Rows with a matching CDR3 protein are joined into one entry that keeps the most common DNA and genes. These V and J calls rely on TCRdb rather than the paper's analysis. Across this sample there are about 58,000 distinct CDR3 sequences, with 2% to 2.5% seen only once. The ten largest clones capture 3% of the sample.

This clonotype appeared many times. It has no known antigen specificity. One base away there is no much larger clone; base qualities are not given. Unsorted PBMC libraries were generated from 2 million PBMCs stored in RNAlater at -80 °C until RNA extraction. The multiple sclerosis patients were enrolled in a US clinical protocol that evaluated disease progression with magnetic resonance imaging. Peripheral blood was subjected to Ficoll-Hypaque density gradient centrifugation to isolate PBMCs, which were then cryopreserved in liquid nitrogen. Cut back by 5 bases and 4 bases, the V and J ends lie 9 bases apart. From its cysteine to its phenylalanine, the CDR3 spans 14 amino acids. CDR3 DNA only is kept here, 42 bases in frame from base 1.

The chain was built from TRBV12-3 or TRBV12-4 and TRBJ2-6; confidence is insufficient to name the D gene. The clonotype originates from a man aged 50-60 years with multiple sclerosis. Sequencing was done on a sample of PBMCs. CDR3 loop: CASSPLRGANVLTF. The base sequence is TGTGCCAGCAGTCCCCTTCGAGGGGCCAACGTCCTGACTTTC.